This TCR beta chain was documented in a study of T cell repertoires in cytomegalovirus infection. TCRdb re-derived calls from the reads in MiXCR, one entry per CDR3 protein. The table has hundreds of thousands of distinct CDR3 sequences, about 33% seen once. About this clonotype: Its antigen is unidentified.

Germline CDR1 LGHNT, CDR2 FRNRAP. This CDR3 spans 17 amino acids. The V and J ends lost 0 bases and 0 bases respectively, with 9 bases between them. J is TRBJ2-6 and V is TRBV12-5; D unclear. The sequence derives from a human donor in good health (CMV status not recorded). Some clones in this sample may be carry-over from other donors' samples. The sequencing used cultured PBMCs, collected from culture after CMV antigen stimulation. CDR3 amino acids: CASGLVSAASGANVLTF. In nucleotides, the CDR3 is TGTGCTAGTGGTTTGGTATCAGCCGCCTCTGGGGCCAACGTCCTGACTTTC.